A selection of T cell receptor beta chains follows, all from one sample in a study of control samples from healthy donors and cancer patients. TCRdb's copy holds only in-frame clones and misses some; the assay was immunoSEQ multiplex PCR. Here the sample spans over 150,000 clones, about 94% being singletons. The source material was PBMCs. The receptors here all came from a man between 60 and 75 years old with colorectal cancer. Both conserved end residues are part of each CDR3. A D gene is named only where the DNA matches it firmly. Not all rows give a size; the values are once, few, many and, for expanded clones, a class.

CDR3aa: CASSDGRGASYEQYF
CDR3nt: TGCGCCAGCAGCGATGGTCGGGGGGCCTCCTACGAGCAGTACTTC
v_gene: TRBV5-1
abundance: .
len: 15
j_gene: TRBJ2-7
d_gene: .

CDR3aa: CASSRGPGGGLNEKLFF
CDR3nt: TGCGCCAGCAGCCGAGGTCCAGGTGGGGGTCTTAATGAAAAACTGTTTTTT
v_gene: TRBV4-3
abundance: .
len: 17
j_gene: TRBJ1-4
d_gene: .

CDR3aa: CASSYSVNIIYNSPLHF
CDR3nt: TGTGCCAGCAGTTACTCGGTGAACATAATCTATAATTCACCCCTCCACTTT
v_gene: TRBV6-2/TRBV6-3
abundance: .
len: 17
j_gene: TRBJ1-6
d_gene: .

CDR3aa: CASSLATGGPYEQYF
CDR3nt: TGTGCCAGCAGCTTAGCCACAGGAGGCCCCTACGAGCAGTACTTC
v_gene: TRBV7-2
abundance: .
len: 15
j_gene: TRBJ2-7
d_gene: .

CDR3aa: CASGRAVSSYEQYF
CDR3nt: TGTGCCAGCGGGAGGGCAGTGAGCTCCTACGAGCAGTACTTC
v_gene: TRBV6-5
abundance: .
len: 14
j_gene: TRBJ2-7
d_gene: TRBD2

CDR3aa: CASSSRGRNTDTQYF
CDR3nt: TGTGCCAGCAGTTCGAGGGGGCGGAACACAGATACGCAGTATTTT
v_gene: TRBV6-2/TRBV6-3
abundance: .
len: 15
j_gene: TRBJ2-3
d_gene: TRBD1

CDR3aa: CASSSPGQSEAFF
CDR3nt: TGTGCCAGCTCATCGCCGGGACAGTCGGAAGCTTTCTTT
v_gene: TRBV18
abundance: .
len: 13
j_gene: TRBJ1-1
d_gene: TRBD1

CDR3aa: CASSSGTANTEAFF
CDR3nt: TGTGCCAGCAGCTCCGGGACGGCGAACACTGAAGCTTTCTTT
v_gene: TRBV5-6
abundance: .
len: 14
j_gene: TRBJ1-1
d_gene: .

CDR3aa: CASSPPPTGFQETQYF
CDR3nt: TGTGCCAGCTCACCTCCCCCAACAGGTTTCCAAGAGACCCAGTACTTC
v_gene: TRBV18
abundance: .
len: 16
j_gene: TRBJ2-5
d_gene: .

CDR3aa: CASSPTDGGSSYNEQFF
CDR3nt: TGTGCCAGCTCACCAACCGACGGGGGCAGCTCCTACAATGAGCAGTTCTTC
v_gene: TRBV18
abundance: once
len: 17
j_gene: TRBJ2-1
d_gene: .

CDR3aa: CASSFTGESNQPQHF
CDR3nt: TGCGCCAGCAGCTTTACTGGGGAGTCCAATCAGCCCCAGCATTTT
v_gene: TRBV5-1
abundance: .
len: 15
j_gene: TRBJ1-5
d_gene: .

CDR3aa: CASSHLWNRNTEAFF
CDR3nt: TGCGCCAGCAGCCACTTGTGGAATAGGAACACTGAAGCTTTCTTT
v_gene: TRBV10-1
abundance: .
len: 15
j_gene: TRBJ1-1
d_gene: .

CDR3aa: CASSDQGTDTQYF
CDR3nt: TGTGCCAGCAGTGACCAGGGCACAGATACGCAGTATTTT
v_gene: TRBV25-1
abundance: .
len: 13
j_gene: TRBJ2-3
d_gene: .

CDR3aa: CASSFSGSSGNTIYF
CDR3nt: TGTGCCAGCAGTTTCTCAGGGTCCTCTGGAAACACCATATATTTT
v_gene: TRBV27
abundance: .
len: 15
j_gene: TRBJ1-3
d_gene: .

CDR3aa: CSVAGLAGVGTTDTQYF
CDR3nt: TGCAGCGTCGCGGGACTAGCGGGTGTAGGAACCACAGATACGCAGTATTTT
v_gene: TRBV29-1
abundance: .
len: 17
j_gene: TRBJ2-3
d_gene: TRBD2

CDR3aa: CASSAQDGSNQPQHF
CDR3nt: TGTGCCAGCAGCGCACAGGACGGAAGCAATCAGCCCCAGCATTTT
v_gene: TRBV9
abundance: .
len: 15
j_gene: TRBJ1-5
d_gene: .

CDR3aa: CASSFYGRGYALQETQYF
CDR3nt: TGTGCCAGCAGCTTCTACGGAAGGGGGTACGCCCTCCAAGAGACCCAGTACTTC
v_gene: TRBV7-2
abundance: .
len: 18
j_gene: TRBJ2-5
d_gene: .

CDR3aa: CASSLAGGRGSYEQYF
CDR3nt: TGCGCCAGCAGCTTGGCCGGGGGGCGGGGGTCCTACGAGCAGTACTTC
v_gene: TRBV5-1
abundance: .
len: 16
j_gene: TRBJ2-7
d_gene: .

CDR3aa: CASSTTGTRREKLFF
CDR3nt: TGTGCCAGCAGCACTACCGGGACCCGCAGGGAAAAACTGTTTTTT
v_gene: TRBV27
abundance: .
len: 15
j_gene: TRBJ1-4
d_gene: .

CDR3aa: CASSYRQLNQPQHF
CDR3nt: TGTGCCAGCAGTTACCGCCAGCTTAATCAGCCCCAGCATTTT
v_gene: TRBV6-5
abundance: .
len: 14
j_gene: TRBJ1-5
d_gene: .

CDR3aa: CAWSVVGGTEAFF
CDR3nt: TGTGCCTGGAGTGTAGTTGGGGGCACTGAAGCTTTCTTT
v_gene: TRBV30
abundance: .
len: 13
j_gene: TRBJ1-1
d_gene: .

CDR3aa: CASSRTGREQYF
CDR3nt: TGTGCCAGCAGTAGGACAGGGAGGGAGCAGTACTTC
v_gene: TRBV12-3/TRBV12-4
abundance: .
len: 12
j_gene: TRBJ2-7
d_gene: TRBD1

CDR3aa: CASSLTGENTGELFF
CDR3nt: TGTGCCAGCAGCCTTACCGGGGAGAACACCGGGGAGCTGTTTTTT
v_gene: TRBV11-2
abundance: .
len: 15
j_gene: TRBJ2-2
d_gene: .

CDR3aa: CASSDPGQGSYEQYF
CDR3nt: TGTGCCAGCAGTGATCCGGGACAGGGGTCCTACGAGCAGTACTTC
v_gene: TRBV25-1
abundance: .
len: 15
j_gene: TRBJ2-7
d_gene: TRBD1

CDR3aa: CASSPGAVSSYEQYF
CDR3nt: TGTGCCAGCAGTCCGGGGGCGGTGAGCTCCTACGAGCAGTACTTC
v_gene: TRBV28
abundance: .
len: 15
j_gene: TRBJ2-7
d_gene: .

CDR3aa: CASSGQGWDGYTF
CDR3nt: TGCGCCAGCAGCGGACAGGGCTGGGATGGCTACACCTTC
v_gene: TRBV10-2
abundance: .
len: 13
j_gene: TRBJ1-2
d_gene: TRBD1

CDR3aa: CAIREALDNQPQHF
CDR3nt: TGTGCCATCAGAGAGGCGTTGGATAATCAGCCCCAGCATTTT
v_gene: TRBV10-3
abundance: .
len: 14
j_gene: TRBJ1-5
d_gene: .

CDR3aa: CASSQDHLGGNRGYTF
CDR3nt: TGCGCCAGCAGCCAAGATCATTTAGGTGGGAATCGTGGCTACACCTTC
v_gene: TRBV4-1
abundance: .
len: 16
j_gene: TRBJ1-2
d_gene: .

CDR3aa: CASIFDRRNEKLFF
CDR3nt: TGCGCCAGCATCTTTGACAGACGCAATGAAAAACTGTTTTTT
v_gene: TRBV5-1
abundance: .
len: 14
j_gene: TRBJ1-4
d_gene: .